Listed below are T cell receptor beta chains from one sample, sequenced in a study of beta chain features in type 1 diabetes. This table comes from immunoSEQ multiplex PCR, and its TCRdb copy is limited to in-frame clones, with some not included. Of about 40,000 clones listed, more than 40% are singletons. The sequenced sample was central memory CD4+ T cells from blood. These receptors were obtained from a woman between 18 and 29 years old in good health. Each CDR3 is given with its conserved first and last residue. Each record gives: V gene, D gene, CDR3 length, J gene, clone size, CDR3 protein, CDR3 DNA. The D gene is left open where the match is weak. Some rows mark clone size as missing; the rest say once, few, many or name a class of expanded clone.

TRBV11-1,NA,13,TRBJ1-1,NA,CASSLGEGTEAFF,TGTGCCAGCAGCTTAGGGGAGGGCACTGAAGCTTTCTTT
TRBV29-1,TRBD1,15,TRBJ2-1,few,CSVPKGQGAIGEQFF,TGCAGCGTCCCAAAGGGACAGGGGGCTATAGGGGAGCAGTTCTTC
TRBV18,NA,14,TRBJ1-1,NA,CASSPGIVTAEAFF,TGTGCCAGCTCACCAGGTATAGTGACAGCTGAAGCTTTCTTT
TRBV6-1,TRBD1,15,TRBJ1-5,medium-sized,CASSEPRGPDQPQHF,TGTGCCAGCAGTGAACCTAGGGGGCCGGATCAGCCCCAGCATTTT
TRBV30,TRBD2,13,TRBJ2-7,few,CAAQLAASYEQYF,TGTGCCGCCCAACTAGCGGCCTCCTACGAGCAGTACTTC
TRBV29-1,TRBD1,13,TRBJ1-1,few,CSVEDQGARVAFF,TGCAGCGTTGAAGATCAGGGGGCTCGAGTAGCTTTCTTT
TRBV10-3,NA,14,TRBJ2-7,NA,CAISDSRGSYEQYF,TGTGCCATCAGCGATAGCAGGGGTTCCTACGAGCAGTACTTC
TRBV7-9,NA,15,TRBJ2-2,NA,CASSFGSTRTGELFF,TGTGCCAGCAGCTTCGGATCCACGAGGACCGGGGAGCTGTTTTTT
TRBV5-1,NA,13,TRBJ2-3,few,CASSSPGPDTQYF,TGCGCCAGCAGCTCCCCAGGGCCAGATACGCAGTATTTT
TRBV5-1,NA,13,TRBJ2-5,NA,CASRTGLQETQYF,TGCGCCAGCAGAACAGGCCTCCAAGAGACCCAGTACTTC
TRBV28,NA,16,TRBJ1-5,NA,CASSVRVFWGDQPQHF,TGTGCCAGCAGTGTGAGAGTTTTTTGGGGCGATCAGCCCCAGCATTTT
TRBV2,NA,14,TRBJ2-7,NA,CASSEQGIGYEQYF,TGTGCCAGCAGTGAACAGGGGATCGGCTACGAGCAGTACTTC
TRBV11-2,NA,15,TRBJ2-1,NA,CASSLEGAGSGEQFF,TGTGCCAGCAGCTTAGAAGGCGCCGGGAGCGGTGAGCAGTTCTTC
TRBV5-6,TRBD1,14,TRBJ2-7,NA,CASTTGGSSYEQYF,TGTGCCAGCACCACAGGGGGCAGCTCCTACGAGCAGTACTTC
TRBV10-3,NA,13,TRBJ1-1,NA,CAMAGGRNTEAFF,TGTGCCATGGCGGGGGGCAGGAACACTGAAGCTTTCTTT
TRBV30,TRBD1,14,TRBJ1-2,once,CAWRVRGPYYGYTF,TGTGCCTGGAGAGTCAGGGGGCCGTACTATGGCTACACCTTC
TRBV10-3,TRBD2,16,TRBJ2-7,NA,CATSESKAGGGYEQYF,TGTGCCACCAGTGAGTCTAAGGCGGGAGGTGGGTACGAGCAGTACTTC
TRBV2,TRBD2,13,TRBJ2-2,NA,CASSLLAGGELFF,TGTGCCAGCAGTCTTCTAGCGGGAGGGGAGCTGTTTTTT
TRBV7-9,NA,14,TRBJ1-1,NA,CASSLQGSGLEAFF,TGTGCCAGCAGCTTACAGGGGTCCGGCCTTGAAGCTTTCTTT
TRBV18,NA,16,TRBJ1-4,NA,CVSSLAPGTVNEKLFF,TGTGTCAGCTCACTGGCTCCCGGGACTGTAAATGAAAAACTGTTTTTT
TRBV18,TRBD1,15,TRBJ2-7,NA,CASSPGQGSGYEQYF,TGTGCCAGCTCACCGGGACAGGGGTCCGGCTACGAGCAGTACTTC
TRBV25-1,TRBD1,18,TRBJ1-5,NA,CASSERGTGDPSNQPQHF,TGTGCCAGCAGTGAGAGGGGGACAGGGGACCCTAGCAATCAGCCCCAGCATTTT
TRBV4-2,NA,16,TRBJ2-7,few,CASSPTRGGPLYEQYF,TGTGCCAGCAGCCCGACCCGCGGGGGCCCCCTCTACGAGCAGTACTTC
TRBV2,NA,15,TRBJ1-2,NA,CASSEAIGFDYGYTF,TGTGCCAGCAGTGAAGCGATCGGGTTCGACTATGGCTACACCTTC
TRBV20-1,TRBD2,11,TRBJ2-3,NA,CSAGGEGAQYF,TGCAGTGCGGGAGGGGAGGGTGCGCAGTATTTT
TRBV5-1,NA,13,TRBJ1-3,NA,CASSGGLGNTIYF,TGCGCCAGCAGCGGAGGGTTAGGAAACACCATATATTTT
TRBV5-1,NA,15,TRBJ2-3,NA,CASSLETSHGDTQYF,TGCGCCAGCAGCTTGGAGACTAGTCATGGGGATACGCAGTATTTT
TRBV7-8,TRBD2,15,TRBJ2-1,NA,CASSARTSGRVEQFF,TGTGCCAGCAGCGCCCGGACTAGCGGGAGGGTTGAGCAGTTCTTC
TRBV4-1,TRBD1,17,TRBJ1-6,NA,CASSLIAPRGLQSPLHF,TGCGCCAGCAGCCTAATAGCCCCCAGGGGGCTTCAGTCACCCCTCCACTTT
TRBV19,NA,14,TRBJ2-1,once,CASPSTDRHNEQFF,TGTGCCAGTCCTTCGACAGACAGACATAATGAGCAGTTCTTC
TRBV29-1,TRBD2,17,TRBJ2-7,NA,CSVERKREGQATYEQYF,TGCAGCGTTGAAAGAAAAAGGGAGGGGCAGGCGACCTACGAGCAGTACTTC
TRBV5-1,TRBD2,16,TRBJ2-4,NA,CASSLDGGASKNIQYF,TGCGCCAGCAGCTTGGACGGGGGGGCCTCCAAAAACATTCAGTACTTC
TRBV7-2,NA,14,TRBJ1-4,NA,CASSLAQYNEKLFF,TGTGCCAGCAGCTTAGCACAGTATAATGAAAAACTGTTTTTT
TRBV7-9,TRBD2,15,TRBJ2-7,NA,CASSSGGGSAYEQYF,TGTGCCAGCAGCTCGGGGGGAGGCTCTGCCTACGAGCAGTACTTC
TRBV5-1,TRBD1,17,TRBJ1-1,NA,CASSYRTGGPPNTEAFF,TGCGCCAGCAGCTACCGCACAGGGGGCCCCCCGAACACTGAAGCTTTCTTT